These 31 T cell receptor beta chains came from one sample sequenced in a study of T cell responses to AZD1222 COVID-19 vaccine. Generated by immunoSEQ multiplex PCR, the TCRdb table keeps only in-frame clones and is missing some. Of about 91,000 clones in the sample, 90% to 95% were seen once. The sample here was peripheral blood, taken 28 days after the second AZD1222 dose. The source of these receptors is an adult who received the AZD1222 COVID-19 vaccine.

The CDR3 nucleotides read TGCGCCAGCAGCATCTCGAGGGGGTTCGGGGAGCTGTTTTTT. It specifies CASSISRGFGELFF. This chain links TRBV5-1 with TRBJ2-2; a possible D gene is TRBD1 (6 bases). V was cut by 4 bases and J by 7 bases, with 14 bases left in between. CDR3 size: 14 residues. The germline CDR1 and CDR2 sequences are SGHRS and YFSETQ.

Concerning this clone itself: The junction differs from germline at one of its ends, possibly a read error. The chain combines TRBV19 with TRBJ1-5; the D is unclear. CDR1 and CDR2 (germline): LNHDA, SQIVND (reference sequence). The CDR3 spans 13 residues. The CDR3 is CASSIGRIQPQHF. CDR3 DNA: TGTGCCAGTAGTATTGGAAGGATTCAGCCTCAGCATTTT. The whole variable domain, remainder taken from reference TRBV19 and TRBJ1-5, is DGGITQSPKYLFRKEGQNVTLSCEQNLNHDAMYWYRQDPGQGLRLIYYSQIVNDFQKGDIAEGYSVSREKKESFPLTVTSAQKNPTAFYLCASSIGRIQPQHFGDGTRLSIL.

The chain is built from TRBV9 and TRBJ1-1, with D unclear. This CDR3 has 15 residues. Germline lookup yields CDR1 SGDLS and CDR2 YYNGEE. V lost 4 bases, J lost 0 bases, and 13 bases lay in between. CDR3 sequence: CASSPEARLNTEAFF. The CDR3 coding sequence is TGTGCCAGCAGCCCCGAAGCGCGACTGAACACTGAAGCTTTCTTT.

The rearrangement links TRBV5-5 to TRBJ1-1; 7 nucleotides agree with TRBD1. Germline CDR1 SGHKS, CDR2 YYEKEE (reference sequence). With V trimmed by 1 base and J by 4 bases, 4 bases remained unmatched. The CDR3 length is 14 residues. The CDR3: CASSLQGGFTEAFF. The CDR3 bases are TGTGCCAGCAGCTTGCAGGGGGGATTCACTGAAGCTTTCTTT.

Only one count was recorded for this clone. The chain uses TRBV6-2 or TRBV6-3 and TRBJ2-1; D is unresolved. The CDR3 runs to 12 residues. Trimming left V 2 bases short and J 4 bases short, with 3 bases between. From germline, CDR1 is MNHEY and CDR2 SVGEGT. The CDR3 here is CASSYGYNEQFF. CDR3 DNA sequence: TGTGCCAGCAGTTACGGATACAATGAGCAGTTCTTC.

This chain connects TRBV19 to TRBJ1-6, with D perhaps TRBD1 (5 bases). Per the germline V gene, CDR1 is LNHDA and CDR2 is SQIVND (reference sequence). V was trimmed by 5 bases and J by 10 bases, leaving 9 bases between them. The CDR3 loop spans 12 amino acids. CDR3 sequence: CASSAQESPLHF. CDR3 in DNA: TGTGCCAGTAGTGCACAGGAATCACCCCTCCACTTT.

V gene TRBV5-1 combines with J gene TRBJ2-1; TRBD1 matches at 8 bases. The CDR3 loop spans 13 amino acids. J lost 3 bases, V lost 7 bases, and 3 bases had no gene match. CDR1 is SGHRS and CDR2 is YFSETQ in the germline V gene. The CDR3 sequence: CASGQGDYNEQFF. CDR3 sequence (DNA): TGCGCCAGCGGACAGGGTGACTACAATGAGCAGTTCTTC.

This rearrangement joins TRBV19 to TRBJ1-4; 7 bases are a match to TRBD1. The germline gives CDR1 LNHDA, CDR2 SQIVND (reference sequence). With 2 bases clipped from V and 2 bases from J, the junction kept 8 bases outside the gene matches. The CDR3 is made up of 17 amino acids. The CDR3 sequence is CASSIRAVQGTNEKLFF. In nucleotides, the CDR3 is TGTGCCAGTAGTATAAGGGCAGTACAGGGGACTAATGAAAAACTGTTTTTT.

The CDR3 protein is CASSQDHAGIAKNIQYF. The CDR3 DNA follows: TGTGCCAGCAGCCAAGATCATGCGGGGATAGCCAAAAACATTCAGTACTTC. This rearrangement joins TRBV3-1 (or the pseudogene TRBV3-2) to TRBJ2-4; possibly TRBD2 for D (6 bases). This CDR3 has 17 amino acids. Trimming stripped 0 bases from V and 0 bases from J, with 12 bases between. Germline CDR1 LGHDT, CDR2 YNNKEL (reference sequence).

This clone was seen only once. The chain recombines TRBV6-5 with TRBJ1-1; D uncertain. This CDR3 has 11 residues. The ends were cut back, 8 bases at V and 1 base at J, with 5 bases in the middle. Germline V lookup: CDR1 MNHEY, CDR2 SVGAGI. The CDR3 region has the DNA TGTGCCAGCTATCGGAACACTGAAGCTTTCTTT. Translating gives CASYRNTEAFF.

The chain joins TRBV6-1 to TRBJ2-7; D remains ambiguous. The V gene's germline CDR1 is MNHNS and CDR2 SASEGT. This CDR3 region has 11 residues. Trimming pared 2 bases from V and 4 bases from J, leaving 3 bases between. The CDR3 region is CASSEWYEQYF. The CDR3 bases are TGTGCCAGCAGTGAATGGTACGAGCAGTACTTC.

The V gene is TRBV5-1, the J gene TRBJ2-5; D not resolved. Trimming pared 4 bases from V and 3 bases from J, leaving 10 bases between. Germline CDR1 reads SGHRS; CDR2 reads YFSETQ. The CDR3 length is 13 residues. In DNA, the CDR3 is TGCGCCAGCAGCGTCAACAGAGAAGAGACCCAGTACTTC. Its translation is CASSVNREETQYF.

The rearrangement joins TRBV7-2 to TRBJ2-5, with 7 bases fitting TRBD2. Per the germline V gene, CDR1 is SGHTA and CDR2 is FQGNSA. The V gene end was trimmed by 3 bases and the J gene end by 9 bases; junction bases not matched to a gene: 13. The CDR3 runs to 15 residues. The chain's CDR3 is CASSFRWGGAVAQYF. The CDR3 nucleotides are TGTGCCAGCAGCTTTAGGTGGGGGGGAGCTGTGGCCCAGTACTTC.

V is TRBV9 and J is TRBJ2-2; no clear D gene. With 3 bases removed from V and 5 bases from J, the gap between germline ends came to 11 bases. The germline V gene has CDR1 SGDLS and CDR2 YYNGEE. The CDR3 contains 14 residues. DNA for the CDR3: TGTGCCAGCAGCGCCCACACCAGTACCGGGGAGCTGTTTTTT. Protein: CASSAHTSTGELFF.

The V gene is TRBV19, the J gene TRBJ1-5; no clear D gene. The CDR3 extends over 14 amino acids. V was pared by 1 base and J by 4 bases, with 8 bases between. The germline gives CDR1 LNHDA, CDR2 SQIVND (reference sequence). The CDR3 sequence is CASSIGHYNQPQHF. The CDR3 DNA follows: TGTGCCAGTAGTATAGGACACTATAATCAGCCCCAGCATTTT.

V gene TRBV7-2 combines with J gene TRBJ1-2, with unresolved D. Germline-derived CDR1 and CDR2 are SGHTA and FQGNSA. V was shortened by 4 bases and J by 4 bases, with 10 bases between the two germline ends. The CDR3 runs to 13 residues. CDR3 sequence: CASSSRWAYGYTF. CDR3 in DNA: TGTGCCAGCAGCTCCCGGTGGGCCTATGGCTACACCTTC. Variable domain in full (rest from reference TRBV7-2 and TRBJ1-2): GAGVSQSPSNKVTEKGKDVELRCDPISGHTALYWYRQSLGQGLEFLIYFQGNSAPDKSGLPSDRFSAERTGGSVSTLTIQRTQQEDSAVYLCASSSRWAYGYTFGSGTRLTVV.

The rearrangement uses TRBV6-2 or TRBV6-3 and TRBJ1-1; D call uncertain. The V gene lost 2 bases and the J gene lost 0 bases, with 7 bases spanning the gap. The CDR3 covers 14 residues. Germline V gene data show CDR1 as MNHEY and CDR2 as SVGEGT. CDR3 loop: CASSYGIMNTEAFF. The CDR3 DNA sequence: TGTGCCAGCAGTTACGGGATTATGAACACTGAAGCTTTCTTT.

V is TRBV28 and J is TRBJ2-3; D may be TRBD1 (5 bases). The germline CDR1 and CDR2 sequences are MDHEN and SYDVKM. Deletions cut 8 bases from V and 0 bases from J, with 9 bases between. This CDR3 spans 13 amino acids. As DNA, the CDR3 is TGTGCCAGCCGGACACCTAGCACAGATACGCAGTATTTT. This codes for CASRTPSTDTQYF.

V and J are TRBV18 and TRBJ2-3; the D is unclear. V dropped 0 bases and J dropped 2 bases, with 15 bases sitting between them. Germline-derived CDR1 and CDR2 are KGHSH and LQKENI. CDR3 size: 17 residues. The CDR3 DNA reads TGTGCCAGCTCACCACCGATTTATATCGACGACACAGATACGCAGTATTTT. It codes for CASSPPIYIDDTDTQYF.

CDR3 nucleotides: TGCGCCAGCAGCTTGGAAGGACGCGCCTACGAGCAGTACTTC. Its protein product is CASSLEGRAYEQYF. The V call is TRBV5-1, the J call TRBJ2-7, with no clear D. The CDR3 is 14 amino acids. Germline CDR1 is SGHRS and CDR2 is YFSETQ. Trimming removed 0 bases from V and 2 bases from J, with 9 bases in between.

This sequence joins TRBV4-1 and TRBJ1-6; no clear D. The V end lost 0 bases, the J end lost 10 bases, and 10 bases lay between the germline ends. Germline-derived CDR1 and CDR2 are MGHRA and YSYEKL. CDR3 length equals 14 residues. The CDR3 loop is CASSQDSLGSPLHF. DNA of the CDR3: TGCGCCAGCAGCCAAGATTCTTTAGGGTCACCCCTCCACTTT.

The chain combines TRBV29-1 with TRBJ1-1; 9 positions agree with TRBD1. Per the germline V gene, CDR1 is SQVTM and CDR2 is ANQGSEA. The ends lost 1 base at V and 8 bases at J; junction bases unmatched: 5. This CDR3 spans 13 amino acids. DNA of the CDR3: TGCAGCGTTGAAGTACAACAGGGGGCGGAAGCTTTCTTT. Its protein product is CSVEVQQGAEAFF.

The chain combines TRBV19 with TRBJ1-2, with a tentative D call TRBD1 (5 bases). V lost 4 bases and J 8 bases, leaving 17 bases between the germline ends. This CDR3 has 14 amino acids. Germline-derived CDR1 and CDR2 are LNHDA and SQIVND (reference sequence). The CDR3 protein is CASSSLGGERGYTF. CDR3 DNA: TGTGCCAGTAGTAGCCTGGGGGGAGAGAGGGGCTACACCTTC.

The V call is TRBV7-3, the J call TRBJ1-2; 7 positions match TRBD1. This CDR3 has 15 residues. Germline lookup yields CDR1 SGHTA and CDR2 FQGTGA. Germline trimming cut 5 bases from V and 4 bases from J; bases unmatched to any gene: 10. The DNA for the CDR3 is TGTGCCAGCAGCGCAACGACCGGGACAGTCTATGGCTACACCTTC. Its protein product is CASSATTGTVYGYTF.

This clone was counted between two and nine times. CDR3 loop: CASNREWGNTEAFF. The CDR3 DNA follows: TGTGCCAGCAACCGAGAATGGGGGAACACTGAAGCTTTCTTT. This chain uses TRBV2 with TRBJ1-1; D gene unclear. CDR1 is SNHLY, CDR2 FYNNEI, per germline. V was trimmed by 7 bases and J by 1 base, leaving 13 bases between them. CDR3 length: 14 amino acids.

This clone was counted a single time. The rearrangement uses TRBV11-1 and TRBJ2-7; D perhaps matches TRBD1 (8 bases). The V and J ends lost 5 bases and 7 bases respectively, with 18 bases between them. This CDR3 has 14 amino acids. The V gene's germline CDR1 is SGHAT and CDR2 FQDESV (reference sequence). The CDR3 sequence is CASSTQGARGEQYF. The CDR3 DNA reads as TGTGCCAGCAGCACCCAGGGGGCGCGGGGGGAGCAGTACTTC. The full variable domain, in which reference TRBV11-1 and TRBJ2-7 provide the parts outside the CDR3, is EAEVAQSPRYKITEKSQAVAFWCDPISGHATLYWYRQILGQGPELLVQFQDESVVDDSQLPKDRFSAERLKGVDSTLKIQPAELGDSAMYLCASSTQGARGEQYFGPGTRLTVT.

The J gene is TRBJ1-2, the V gene TRBV9, with 7 bases aligning to TRBD1. J was trimmed by 4 bases and V by 4 bases; bases with no gene match: 10. Germline lookup yields CDR1 SGDLS and CDR2 YYNGEE. The CDR3 consists of 15 residues. The CDR3 spells CASSPAGGSTYGYTF. CDR3 DNA sequence: TGTGCCAGCAGCCCCGCAGGGGGTAGCACCTATGGCTACACCTTC.

The chain carries TRBV7-9 and TRBJ1-2; the match to TRBD1 covers 8 bases. Germline CDR1 SEHNR, CDR2 FQNEAQ (reference sequence). Trimming removed 2 bases from V and 7 bases from J; junction bases left unmatched: 15. The CDR3 sequence is 17 residues long. The CDR3 reads CASSLFVRGRVGVGYTF. CDR3 in DNA: TGTGCCAGCAGCTTATTTGTCAGGGGGCGCGTTGGTGTTGGCTACACCTTC.

The rearrangement uses TRBV28 and TRBJ1-2, with 8 bases aligning to TRBD1. After removal of 5 bases from V and 1 base from J, the junction contained 9 bases not matched to a gene. Germline V gives CDR1 MDHEN, CDR2 SYDVKM. The CDR3 sequence is 16 residues long. Here the CDR3 reads CASSIPGQGGNYGYTF. The CDR3 nucleotides are TGTGCCAGCAGTATACCAGGACAGGGTGGTAACTATGGCTACACCTTC.

The chain is built from TRBV6-2 or TRBV6-3 and TRBJ2-6, with 7 bases aligning to TRBD1. The germline CDR1 and CDR2 sequences are MNHEY and SVGEGT. The CDR3 covers 15 residues. The ends lost 4 bases at V and 2 bases at J; junction bases unmatched: 2. The CDR3 protein is CASSFQGAGANVLTF. CDR3 in DNA: TGTGCCAGCAGTTTTCAGGGGGCTGGGGCCAACGTCCTGACTTTC.

V usage is TRBV7-8 and J usage is TRBJ1-2, with unresolved D. CDR1 is SGHVS and CDR2 is FQNEAQ in the germline V gene. Trimming stripped 5 bases from V and 7 bases from J, with 20 bases between. The CDR3 is 15 amino acids. CDR3 DNA: TGTGCCAGCAGCCCAAAGGGCAGGACGGAAGGTGGCTACACCTTC. This gives the protein CASSPKGRTEGGYTF. Variable domain in full (rest from reference TRBV7-8 and TRBJ1-2): GAGVSQSPRYKVAKRGQDVALRCDPISGHVSLFWYQQALGQGPEFLTYFQNEAQLDKSGLPSDRFFAERPEGSVSTLKIQRTQQEDSAVYLCASSPKGRTEGGYTFGSGTRLTVV.